These 29 T cell receptor beta chains were all obtained from the same sample, sequenced in a study of neurological immune-mediated disorders. Each CDR3 protein is one row after TCRdb ran MiXCR on the 5' RACE reads. The profile shows about 50,000 distinct CDR3 sequences, roughly 8% of them singletons. Time point described: longitudinal time-point 3. The sample taken for sequencing was PBMCs. The receptors were sampled from a woman aged 40-49 years in good health.

This clonotype occurred many times. The J gene is TRBJ2-5, the V gene TRBV4-2; TRBD2 agrees at 9 bases. From germline, CDR1 is LGHNA and CDR2 YNFKEQ. J lost 5 bases, V lost 0 bases, and 7 bases had no gene match. The CDR3 extends over 16 amino acids. The CDR3 region is CASSQDRLAGQETQYF. The CDR3 nucleotides read TGTGCCAGCAGCCAAGATCGGCTAGCGGGGCAGGAGACCCAGTACTTC.

This chain links TRBV25-1 with TRBJ1-2, with 10 bases lining up with TRBD1. CDR3 length equals 15 residues. Germline CDR1 MGHDK, CDR2 SYGVNS. V lost 5 bases and J lost 7; bases outside the gene matches: 10. The CDR3 is CASSFEGTGEPGYTF. In DNA, the CDR3 is TGTGCCAGCAGTTTCGAAGGGACAGGGGAGCCTGGCTACACCTTC.

This chain links TRBV5-1 with TRBJ2-1; tentative D call: TRBD1 (6 bases). CDR1 and CDR2 (germline): SGHRS, YFSETQ. Trimming took 0 bases from V and 5 from J, leaving 12 bases between them. The CDR3 totals 15 residues. The CDR3 here is CASSLGGTGNNEQFF. The CDR3 DNA follows: TGCGCCAGCAGCTTGGGGGGCACAGGGAACAATGAGCAGTTCTTC. The full variable domain, in which reference TRBV5-1 and TRBJ2-1 provide the parts outside the CDR3, is KAGVTQTPRYLIKTRGQQVTLSCSPISGHRSVSWYQQTPGQGLQFLFEYFSETQRNKGNFPGRFSGRQFSNSRSEMNVSTLELGDSALYLCASSLGGTGNNEQFFGPGTRLTVL.

This clonotype was detected ten times or more. The genes are TRBV5-1 and TRBJ2-5, with a possible D match to TRBD2 (5 bases). In germline, CDR1 is SGHRS, CDR2 YFSETQ. V gave up 0 bases and J gave up 5 bases, with 14 bases separating them. There are 15 residues in the CDR3. CDR3 loop: CASSLGLAPRETQYF. CDR3 in DNA: TGCGCCAGCAGCTTGGGCCTAGCCCCCCGGGAGACCCAGTACTTC.

This clonotype was seen at least ten times. This chain connects TRBV25-1 to TRBJ1-3; no clear D gene. Per the germline V gene, CDR1 is MGHDK and CDR2 is SYGVNS. Trimming took 6 bases from V and 8 from J, leaving 14 bases between them. The CDR3 is 13 residues long. For the CDR3, the DNA is TGTGCCAGCAGGGATAATCAGGCAGACACCATATATTTT. This translates into CASRDNQADTIYF.

This clonotype was counted ten times or more. The rearrangement joins TRBV5-1 to TRBJ1-1; perhaps TRBD1 as D (5 bases). CDR1 and CDR2 (germline): SGHRS, YFSETQ. Trimming shortened V by 2 bases and J by 2 bases, and 10 bases separated the two germline ends. The CDR3 extends over 14 amino acids. The CDR3 spells CASSLGRANTEAFF. The CDR3 region has the DNA TGCGCCAGCAGCTTAGGCAGGGCAAACACTGAAGCTTTCTTT.

This clonotype was seen many times. The CDR3 is CASSPEGYLGETQYF. The CDR3 region has the DNA TGTGCCAGCAGCCCGGAAGGGTACTTGGGAGAGACCCAGTACTTC. The gene calls are TRBV7-6 and TRBJ2-5; the D is unclear. Trimming removed 5 bases from V and 4 bases from J, with 17 bases in between. Germline CDR1 and CDR2: SGHVS and FNYEAQ. The CDR3 consists of 15 residues.

This clonotype was counted a few times. This chain joins TRBV7-9 and TRBJ2-3, with 10 bases matching TRBD2. The J segment lost 0 bases and the V segment lost 4 bases, leaving 13 bases of the junction unmatched. This CDR3 is 19 amino acids long. Germline V gene data show CDR1 as SEHNR and CDR2 as FQNEAQ (reference sequence). The CDR3 DNA sequence: TGTGCCAGCAGCTCCATCCCGTGGCTAGCGGGGGAGAGCACAGATACGCAGTATTTT. Its protein is CASSSIPWLAGESTDTQYF.

This clonotype was seen at least ten times. This chain uses TRBV27 with TRBJ1-1; TRBD1 is a possible D gene (6 bases). The germline gives CDR1 MNHEY, CDR2 SMNVEV (reference sequence). The CDR3 is made up of 13 amino acids. V dropped 7 bases and J dropped 1 base, with 10 bases sitting between them. CDR3 residues: CASTPGANTEAFF. The CDR3 bases are TGTGCCAGCACCCCAGGGGCGAACACTGAAGCTTTCTTT.

This clonotype has at least ten counts. The chain has TRBV6-2 or TRBV6-3 and TRBJ2-7; 9 positions match TRBD1. Germline assignment: CDR1 MNHEY and CDR2 SVGEGT. Trimming at V came to 6 bases and at J to 2 bases, leaving 8 bases not matched to a gene. The CDR3 totals 15 residues. In DNA, the CDR3 is TGTGCCAGCAGATCGGGACAGGGAATTACCTACGAGCAGTACTTC. Translated, it gives CASRSGQGITYEQYF.

This clonotype was seen at least ten times. The chain recombines TRBV4-3 with TRBJ2-1, with D perhaps matching TRBD1 or TRBD2 (5 bases each). The CDR3 sequence is 18 residues long. V lost 2 bases, J lost 8 bases, and 25 bases lay in between. Looked up from germline, CDR1 is LGHNA and CDR2 is YSLEER. The CDR3 protein is CASSQYPLGERAADEQFF. DNA for the CDR3: TGCGCCAGCAGCCAATATCCCCTAGGGGAGCGAGCGGCGGATGAGCAGTTCTTC.

This clonotype was recorded at least ten times. The rearrangement uses TRBV18 and TRBJ1-2, with 9 nucleotides matching TRBD1. V shed 0 bases, J shed 8 bases, and the junction held 10 bases outside the gene matches. Germline V CDR1 and CDR2: KGHSH, LQKENI. This CDR3 has 16 amino acids. This CDR3 reads CASSPPSTGTGRGYTF. CDR3 in DNA: TGTGCCAGCTCACCACCTTCAACTGGGACAGGGAGAGGCTACACCTTC.

This clonotype was observed many times. The rearrangement joins TRBV27 to TRBJ2-6; no clear D gene. V lost 7 bases and J lost 0, with 4 bases in between. The CDR3 length is 13 residues. The germline V gene has CDR1 MNHEY and CDR2 SMNVEV (reference sequence). Here the CDR3 DNA reads TGTGCCAGCACTCGCTCTGGGGCCAACGTCCTGACTTTC. This sequence encodes CASTRSGANVLTF.

This clonotype was detected ten times or more. J is TRBJ1-2 and V is TRBV12-3 or TRBV12-4; no clear D gene. V gave up 1 base and J gave up 5 bases, with 14 bases separating them. The CDR3 length is 15 residues. As DNA, the CDR3 is TGTGCCAGCAGTTTAGTTTTATTTCCTCTTTATGGCTACACCTTC. It is translated as CASSLVLFPLYGYTF.

The table lists this clonotype with many counts. J is TRBJ1-6 and V is TRBV6-2 or TRBV6-3; 7 bases match TRBD1. Germline V gene data show CDR1 as MNHEY and CDR2 as SVGEGT. The V segment lost 6 bases and the J segment 5 bases; nucleotides outside the gene matches: 4. This CDR3 has 14 amino acids. In DNA, the CDR3 is TGTGCCAGCAGCCGACAGGGCGATAATTCACCCCTCCACTTT. This sequence encodes CASSRQGDNSPLHF.

This clonotype was seen many times. V gene TRBV29-1 combines with J gene TRBJ2-5; 7 positions agree with TRBD1. CDR1 and CDR2 from the germline V gene are SQVTM and ANQGSEA. This CDR3 is 12 amino acids long. The ends lost 8 bases at V and 3 bases at J; junction bases unmatched: 6. CDR3 DNA: TGCAGCACTGGGGGACAGAAAGAGACCCAGTACTTC. Residues: CSTGGQKETQYF.

Of note for this clonotype: This may be a read error: a much more frequent sequence differs by one nucleotide. V and J are TRBV4-3 and TRBJ2-5, with 12 bases identical to TRBD1. CDR3 size: 19 residues. V dropped 1 base and J dropped 0; count of bases not matched to a gene: 9. Germline CDR1 is LGHNA and CDR2 is YSLEER. CDR3 nucleotide sequence: TGCGCCAGCAGCCAAGGGGACAGGGGGCAGAAACGAGACCAAGAGACCCAGTACTTC. Protein sequence: CASSQGDRGQKRDQETQYF.

The sample holds many counts of this clonotype. The CDR3 spells CASTLNTEAFF. The CDR3 region has the DNA TGTGCCAGCACACTGAACACTGAAGCTTTCTTT. The rearrangement joins TRBV5-6 to TRBJ1-1; D unclear. The CDR3 spans 11 residues. CDR1 and CDR2 from the germline V gene are SGHDT and YYEEEE. Trimming removed 6 bases from V and 0 bases from J, with 3 bases in between.

This clonotype was observed many times. This sequence joins TRBV5-1 and TRBJ2-7; 9 bases are a match to TRBD1. The J segment lost 3 bases and the V segment lost 4 bases, leaving 8 bases of the junction unmatched. Germline loops: CDR1 SGHRS, CDR2 YFSETQ. The CDR3 extends over 15 amino acids. The CDR3 DNA reads as TGCGCCAGCAGCCGGTTCGGGGGACAGGGCTACGAGCAGTACTTC. As protein: CASSRFGGQGYEQYF.

There are many counts of this clonotype. The chain combines TRBV5-6 with TRBJ2-3, with 9 bases fitting TRBD2. The germline V gene encodes CDR1 SGHDT and CDR2 YYEEEE. There are 15 residues in the CDR3. The trim removed 4 bases at V and 2 bases at J, leaving 5 bases unmatched. CDR3 sequence reads: CASSATSGDTDTQYF. The CDR3 nucleotides are TGTGCCAGCAGCGCGACTAGCGGAGACACAGATACGCAGTATTTT. Complete variable domain (other parts from reference TRBV5-6 and TRBJ2-3): DAGVTQSPTHLIKTRGQQVTLRCSPKSGHDTVSWYQQALGQGPQFIFQYYEEEERQRGNFPDRFSGHQFPNYSSELNVNALLLGDSALYLCASSATSGDTDTQYFGPGTRLTVL.

This clonotype was observed many times. J is TRBJ2-7 and V is TRBV5-1; no definite D call. The CDR3 runs 11 residues. Per the germline V gene, CDR1 is SGHRS and CDR2 is YFSETQ. Trimming removed 2 bases from V and 5 bases from J, with 5 bases in between. CDR3 coding DNA: TGCGCCAGCAGCTTAAGCGACGAGCAGTACTTC. This codes for CASSLSDEQYF. Full variable domain (remainder filled in from reference TRBV5-1 and TRBJ2-7): KAGVTQTPRYLIKTRGQQVTLSCSPISGHRSVSWYQQTPGQGLQFLFEYFSETQRNKGNFPGRFSGRQFSNSRSEMNVSTLELGDSALYLCASSLSDEQYFGPGTRLTVT.

The chain has TRBV20-1 and TRBJ2-7; TRBD2 might be the D (5 bases). Trimming took off 6 bases at V and 2 bases at J, with 17 bases between the two ends. Per the germline V gene, CDR1 is DFQATT and CDR2 is SNEGSKA (reference sequence). CDR3 size: 14 residues. The CDR3 region is CSAPDQRSPYEQYF. CDR3 coding DNA: TGCAGTGCCCCAGACCAGCGGAGTCCCTACGAGCAGTACTTC.

This clonotype appeared a few times. The rearrangement uses TRBV7-2 and TRBJ2-7; D not resolved. Germline V lookup: CDR1 SGHTA, CDR2 FQGNSA. Deletions cut 2 bases from V and 1 base from J, with 6 bases between. CDR3 length: 13 amino acids. The CDR3 sequence: CASSLLGSYEQYF. DNA of the CDR3: TGTGCCAGCAGCTTACTAGGGTCCTACGAGCAGTACTTC.

At least ten counts were recorded for this clonotype. J is TRBJ2-1 and V is TRBV5-5; 10 bases are shared with TRBD2. In germline, CDR1 is SGHKS, CDR2 YYEKEE (reference sequence). The junction had 8 bases not matched to a gene; V was cut back by 4 bases and J by 4 bases. The CDR3 spans 16 residues. As DNA, the CDR3 is TGTGCCAGCAGCCAGCGGACTAGCGGATTTTACAATGAGCAGTTCTTC. Its protein is CASSQRTSGFYNEQFF.

In its sample, this clonotype was seen many times. The V and J genes are TRBV20-1 and TRBJ2-1, with D perhaps assigned TRBD1 or TRBD2 (5 bases each). The CDR3 covers 15 residues. Germline V gene sequence: CDR1 DFQATT, CDR2 SNEGSKA (reference sequence). With 0 bases removed from V and 2 bases from J, the gap between germline ends came to 11 bases. The DNA for the CDR3 is TGCAGTGCTAGAGATGGGGGTCGTACCTACAATGAGCAGTTCTTC. Translated: CSARDGGRTYNEQFF.

This clonotype was observed at least ten times. J is TRBJ1-1 and V is TRBV20-1; a weak D match, TRBD1 (5 bases). Germline V lookup: CDR1 DFQATT, CDR2 SNEGSKA (reference sequence). V was shortened by 2 bases and J by 4 bases, with 14 bases between the two germline ends. This CDR3 has 14 amino acids. CDR3 sequence reads: CSARYEGMGTEAFF. CDR3 in DNA: TGCAGTGCTAGATACGAGGGGATGGGCACTGAAGCTTTCTTT.

The genes are TRBV7-2 and TRBJ1-5, with 7 bases lining up with TRBD1. CDR3 length: 14 amino acids. Germline CDR1 reads SGHTA; CDR2 reads FQGNSA. J was trimmed by 4 bases and V by 3 bases; bases with no gene match: 3. The CDR3 spells CASSLGQRNQPQHF. CDR3 nucleotide sequence: TGTGCCAGCAGCTTGGGACAGAGAAATCAGCCCCAGCATTTT.

Many counts were recorded for this clonotype. This chain connects TRBV5-1 to TRBJ1-2, with TRBD1 identical over 10 bases. Germline V gene sequence: CDR1 SGHRS, CDR2 YFSETQ. The CDR3 consists of 17 residues. The trim removed 3 bases at V and 7 bases at J, leaving 15 bases unmatched. As DNA, the CDR3 is TGCGCCAGCAGCTCGACCGGGACAGGGGTTCGATTGGGTGGCTACACCTTC. This codes for CASSSTGTGVRLGGYTF.

This clonotype was seen repeatedly, ten times or more. This chain joins TRBV10-3 and TRBJ2-2, with 9 bases matching TRBD2. The CDR3 has 14 residues. V dropped 8 bases and J dropped 4; count of bases not matched to a gene: 5. The germline V gene has CDR1 ENHRY and CDR2 SYGVKD. The CDR3 DNA sequence: TGTGCCATCCAGCGGGAGGAATTCACCGGGGAGCTGTTTTTT. This gives the protein CAIQREEFTGELFF.